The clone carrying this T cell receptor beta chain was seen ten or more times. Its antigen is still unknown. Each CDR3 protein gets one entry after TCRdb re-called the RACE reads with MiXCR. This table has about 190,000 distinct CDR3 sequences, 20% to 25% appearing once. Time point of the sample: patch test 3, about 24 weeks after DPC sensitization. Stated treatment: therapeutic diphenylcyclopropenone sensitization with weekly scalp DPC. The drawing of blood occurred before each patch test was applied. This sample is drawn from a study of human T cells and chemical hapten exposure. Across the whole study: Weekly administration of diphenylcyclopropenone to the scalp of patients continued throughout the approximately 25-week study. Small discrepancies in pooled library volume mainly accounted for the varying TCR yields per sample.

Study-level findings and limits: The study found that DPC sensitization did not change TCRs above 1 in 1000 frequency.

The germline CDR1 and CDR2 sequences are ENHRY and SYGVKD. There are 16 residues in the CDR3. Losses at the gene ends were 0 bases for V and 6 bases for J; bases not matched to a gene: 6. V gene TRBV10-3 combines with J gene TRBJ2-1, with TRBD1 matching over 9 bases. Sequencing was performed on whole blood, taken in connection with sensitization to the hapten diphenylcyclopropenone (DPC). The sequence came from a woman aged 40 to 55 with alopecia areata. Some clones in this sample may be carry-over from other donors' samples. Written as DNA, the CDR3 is TGTGCCATCAGTGAGTCGACACCGGGACAGGGCAATGAGCAGTTCTTC. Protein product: CAISESTPGQGNEQFF.